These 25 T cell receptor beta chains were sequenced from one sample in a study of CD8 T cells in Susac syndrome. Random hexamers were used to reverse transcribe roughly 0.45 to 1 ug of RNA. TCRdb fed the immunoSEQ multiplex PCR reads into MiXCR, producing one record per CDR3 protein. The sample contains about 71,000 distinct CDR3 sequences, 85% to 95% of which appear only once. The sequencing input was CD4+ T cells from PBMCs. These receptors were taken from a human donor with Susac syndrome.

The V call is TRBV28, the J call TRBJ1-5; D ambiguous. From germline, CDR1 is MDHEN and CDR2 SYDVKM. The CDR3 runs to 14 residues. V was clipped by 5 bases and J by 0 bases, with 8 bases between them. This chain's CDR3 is CASSLLNSNQPQHF. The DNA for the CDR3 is TGTGCCAGCAGTCTTCTAAATAGCAATCAGCCCCAGCATTTT.

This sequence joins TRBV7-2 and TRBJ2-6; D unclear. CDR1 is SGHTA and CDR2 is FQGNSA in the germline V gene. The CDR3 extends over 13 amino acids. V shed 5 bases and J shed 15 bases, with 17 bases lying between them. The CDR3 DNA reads TGTGCCAGCAGCCTTGGAAGAAGAAGTCACCTGACTTTC. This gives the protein CASSLGRRSHLTF. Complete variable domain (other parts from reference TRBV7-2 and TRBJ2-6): GAGVSQSPSNKVTEKGKDVELRCDPISGHTALYWYRQSLGQGLEFLIYFQGNSAPDKSGLPSDRFSAERTGGSVSTLTIQRTQQEDSAVYLCASSLGRRSHLTFGAGSRLTVL.

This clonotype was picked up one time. CDR3 residues: CASSPRGGNTGELFF. The CDR3 bases are TGTGCCAGCAGCCCCCGGGGGGGGAACACCGGGGAGCTGTTTTTT. The V and J genes are TRBV7-9 and TRBJ2-2; 8 nucleotides agree with TRBD2. Germline CDR1 SEHNR, CDR2 FQNEAQ (reference sequence). This CDR3 is built from 15 residues. J lost 1 base, V lost 5 bases, and 3 bases had no gene match.

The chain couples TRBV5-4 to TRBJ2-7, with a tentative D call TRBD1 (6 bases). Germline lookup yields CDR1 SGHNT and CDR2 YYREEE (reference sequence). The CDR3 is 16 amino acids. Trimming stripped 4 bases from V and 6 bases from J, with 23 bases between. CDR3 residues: CASSTILSQGMGEQYF. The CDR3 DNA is TGTGCCAGCAGCACAATCCTGTCACAGGGAATGGGCGAGCAGTACTTC.

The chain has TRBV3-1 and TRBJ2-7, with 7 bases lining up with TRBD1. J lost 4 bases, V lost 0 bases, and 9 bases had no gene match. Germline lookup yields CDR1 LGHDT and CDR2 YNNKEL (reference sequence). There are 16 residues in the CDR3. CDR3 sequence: CASSQEWSGQDYEQYF. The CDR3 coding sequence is TGTGCCAGCAGCCAAGAATGGAGCGGACAGGATTACGAGCAGTACTTC.

CDR3 region: CSVVHNEQFF. DNA for the CDR3: TGCAGCGTTGTTCACAATGAGCAGTTCTTC. This sequence joins TRBV29-1 and TRBJ2-1; no firm D call. The CDR3 sequence is 10 residues long. CDR1 and CDR2 (germline): SQVTM, ANQGSEA. V was trimmed by 4 bases and J by 5 bases, leaving 3 bases between them.

The CDR3 nucleotides are TGTGCCAGCAGTCGACAGGGAGGCCGGACTGAAGCTTTCTTT. This sequence encodes CASSRQGGRTEAFF. The chain is built from TRBV28 and TRBJ1-1; 7 bases agree with TRBD1. V shed 5 bases, J shed 5 bases, and the junction held 8 bases outside the gene matches. This CDR3 has 14 residues. Germline CDR1 and CDR2: MDHEN and SYDVKM.

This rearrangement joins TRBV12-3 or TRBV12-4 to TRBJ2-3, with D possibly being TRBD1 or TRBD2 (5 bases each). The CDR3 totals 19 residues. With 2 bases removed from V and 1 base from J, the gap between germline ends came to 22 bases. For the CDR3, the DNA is TGTGCCAGCAGTTTACCGTGGGGCCGCGAGGGAAGTGGCACAGATACGCAGTATTTT. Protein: CASSLPWGREGSGTDTQYF.

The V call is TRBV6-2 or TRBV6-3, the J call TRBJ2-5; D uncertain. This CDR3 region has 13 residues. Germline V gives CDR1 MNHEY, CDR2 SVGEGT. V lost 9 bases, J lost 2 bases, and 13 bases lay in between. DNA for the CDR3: TGTGCCAGTACTCGGCCAGCGCAAGAGACCCAGTACTTC. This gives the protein CASTRPAQETQYF.

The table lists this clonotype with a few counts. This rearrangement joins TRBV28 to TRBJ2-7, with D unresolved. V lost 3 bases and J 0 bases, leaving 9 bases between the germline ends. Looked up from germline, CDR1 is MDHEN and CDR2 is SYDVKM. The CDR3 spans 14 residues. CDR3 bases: TGTGCCAGCAGTTTTCCGACGGTCTCCTACGAGCAGTACTTC. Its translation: CASSFPTVSYEQYF. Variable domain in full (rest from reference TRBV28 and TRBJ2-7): DVKVTQSSRYLVKRTGEKVFLECVQDMDHENMFWYRQDPGLGLRLIYFSYDVKMKEKGDIPEGYSVSREKKERFSLILESASTNQTSMYLCASSFPTVSYEQYFGPGTRLTVT.

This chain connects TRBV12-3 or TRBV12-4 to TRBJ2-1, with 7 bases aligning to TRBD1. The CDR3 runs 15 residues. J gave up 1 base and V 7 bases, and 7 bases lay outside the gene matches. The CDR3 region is CASKKGQESYNEQFF. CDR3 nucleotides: TGTGCCAGCAAGAAAGGACAGGAGTCCTACAATGAGCAGTTCTTC.

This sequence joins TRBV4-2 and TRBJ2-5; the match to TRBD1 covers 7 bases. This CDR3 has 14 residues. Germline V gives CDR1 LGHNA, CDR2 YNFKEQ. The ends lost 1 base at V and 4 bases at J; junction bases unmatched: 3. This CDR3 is CASSQATGRETQYF. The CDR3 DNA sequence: TGTGCCAGCAGCCAAGCGACAGGGAGAGAGACCCAGTACTTC.

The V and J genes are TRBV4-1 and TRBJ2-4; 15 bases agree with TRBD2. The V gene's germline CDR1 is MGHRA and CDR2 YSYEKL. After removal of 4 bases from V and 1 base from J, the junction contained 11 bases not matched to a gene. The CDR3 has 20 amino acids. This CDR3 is CASSPWTSGGAYTAKNIQYF. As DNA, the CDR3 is TGCGCCAGCAGCCCGTGGACTAGCGGGGGGGCCTACACGGCCAAAAACATTCAGTACTTC.

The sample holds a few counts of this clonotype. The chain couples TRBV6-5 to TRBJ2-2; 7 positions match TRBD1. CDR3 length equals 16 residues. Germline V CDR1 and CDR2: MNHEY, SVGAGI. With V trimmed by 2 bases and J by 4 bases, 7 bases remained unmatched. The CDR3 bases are TGTGCCAGCAGTTACAAAGGACAGGTGACCACCGGGGAGCTGTTTTTT. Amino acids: CASSYKGQVTTGELFF.

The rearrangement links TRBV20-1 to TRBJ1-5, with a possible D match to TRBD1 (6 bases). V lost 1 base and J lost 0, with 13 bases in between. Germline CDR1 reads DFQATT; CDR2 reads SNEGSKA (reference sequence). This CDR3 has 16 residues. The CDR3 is CSARAPPTGSNQPQHF. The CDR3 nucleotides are TGCAGTGCTAGAGCCCCTCCGACAGGTAGCAATCAGCCCCAGCATTTT.

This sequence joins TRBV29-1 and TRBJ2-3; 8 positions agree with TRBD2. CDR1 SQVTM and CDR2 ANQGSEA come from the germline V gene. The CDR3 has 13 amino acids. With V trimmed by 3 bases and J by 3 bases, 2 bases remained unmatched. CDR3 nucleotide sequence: TGCAGCGTTGACGGGGGGGGTACAGATACGCAGTATTTT. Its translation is CSVDGGGTDTQYF.

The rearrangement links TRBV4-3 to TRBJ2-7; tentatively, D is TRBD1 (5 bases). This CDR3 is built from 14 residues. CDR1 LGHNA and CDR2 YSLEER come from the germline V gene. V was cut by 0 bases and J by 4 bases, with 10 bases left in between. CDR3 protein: CASSQEPGSYEQYF. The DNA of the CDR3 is TGCGCCAGCAGCCAAGAGCCAGGGTCGTACGAGCAGTACTTC.

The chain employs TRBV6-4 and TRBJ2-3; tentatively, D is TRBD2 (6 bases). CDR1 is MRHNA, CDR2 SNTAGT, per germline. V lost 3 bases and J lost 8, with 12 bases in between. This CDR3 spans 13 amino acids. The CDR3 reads CASSEAGIGTQYF. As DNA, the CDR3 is TGTGCCAGCAGTGAGGCGGGGATTGGTACGCAGTATTTT.

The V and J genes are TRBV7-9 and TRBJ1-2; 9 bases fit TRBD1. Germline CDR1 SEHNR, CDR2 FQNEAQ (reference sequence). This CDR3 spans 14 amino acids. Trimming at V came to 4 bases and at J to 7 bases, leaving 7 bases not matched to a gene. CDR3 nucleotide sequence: TGTGCCAGCAGCTCTGTGGGACAGGGTAGTGGCTACACCTTC. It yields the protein CASSSVGQGSGYTF.

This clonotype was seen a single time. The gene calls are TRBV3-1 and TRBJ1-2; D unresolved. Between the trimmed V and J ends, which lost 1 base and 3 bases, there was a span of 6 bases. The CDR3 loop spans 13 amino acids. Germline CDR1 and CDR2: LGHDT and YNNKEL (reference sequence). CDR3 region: CASSQAGYYGYTF. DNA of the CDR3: TGTGCCAGCAGCCAAGCTGGGTACTATGGCTACACCTTC.

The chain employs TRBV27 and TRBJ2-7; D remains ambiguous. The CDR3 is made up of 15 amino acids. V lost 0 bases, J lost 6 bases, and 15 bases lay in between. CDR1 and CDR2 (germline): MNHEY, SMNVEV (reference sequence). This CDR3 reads CASSLSRAPTAEQYF. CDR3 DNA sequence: TGTGCCAGCAGTTTATCCCGAGCACCGACGGCCGAGCAGTACTTC.

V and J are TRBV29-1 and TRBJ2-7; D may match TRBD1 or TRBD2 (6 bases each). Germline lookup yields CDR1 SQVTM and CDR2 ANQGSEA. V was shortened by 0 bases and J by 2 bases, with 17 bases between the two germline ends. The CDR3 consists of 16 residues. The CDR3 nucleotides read TGCAGCGTTGAAGAAATAGGCAAGGGGGGCCCCTACGAGCAGTACTTC. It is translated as CSVEEIGKGGPYEQYF.

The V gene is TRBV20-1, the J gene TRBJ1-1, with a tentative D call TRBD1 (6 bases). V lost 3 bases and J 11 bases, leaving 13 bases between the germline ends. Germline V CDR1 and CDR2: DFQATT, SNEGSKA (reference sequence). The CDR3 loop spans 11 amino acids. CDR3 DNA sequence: TGCAGTGCTAGTGGAAACAGGGAGGCTTTCTTT. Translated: CSASGNREAFF.

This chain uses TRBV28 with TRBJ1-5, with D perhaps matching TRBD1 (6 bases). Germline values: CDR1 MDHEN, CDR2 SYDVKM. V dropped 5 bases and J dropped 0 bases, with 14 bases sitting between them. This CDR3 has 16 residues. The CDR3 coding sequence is TGTGCCAGCAGTCCTCCGACAGGATATAGCAATCAGCCCCAGCATTTT. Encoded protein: CASSPPTGYSNQPQHF.

CDR3 region: CASSYIQSETQYF. CDR3 DNA sequence: TGTGCCAGCAGTTACATACAATCGGAGACCCAGTACTTC. The J gene is TRBJ2-5, the V gene TRBV6-6; no reliable D call. This CDR3 contains 13 residues. V lost 2 bases and J lost 5, with 9 bases in between. Germline-derived CDR1 and CDR2 are MNHNY and SVGAGI (reference sequence).